This TCR beta chain is from a study of blood T cell repertoires in COVID-19. Study overall: The samples span acute and convalescent COVID-19 from the United States, Italy and Spain. The cDNA or gDNA used as material had been derived from T cells, B-cell-depleted T cells, or PBMCs.

Per the authors' pipeline: Amplification from reference gene primers served as the basis for estimated nucleated cell counts. Some clones are missing from TCRdb's copy, which holds only in-frame ones; the method was immunoSEQ multiplex PCR. Clone size and the V and J calls come from that table; the DNA yielded D and trimming. The sample has some 460,000 clones; approximately 90% are singletons. This CDR3 spans 14 amino acids. The germline gives CDR1 SNHLY, CDR2 FYNNEI. Losses at the gene ends were 7 bases for V and 3 bases for J; bases not matched to a gene: 8. The sample comprised peripheral blood. This clonotype originated in a woman aged 25 to 45 with acute or convalescent COVID-19. The J gene is TRBJ1-1, the V gene TRBV2; 7 bases agree with TRBD1. The DNA of the CDR3 is TGTGCCAGCACTCTGGACAGGACGTACACTGAAGCTTTCTTT. This encodes CASTLDRTYTEAFF.